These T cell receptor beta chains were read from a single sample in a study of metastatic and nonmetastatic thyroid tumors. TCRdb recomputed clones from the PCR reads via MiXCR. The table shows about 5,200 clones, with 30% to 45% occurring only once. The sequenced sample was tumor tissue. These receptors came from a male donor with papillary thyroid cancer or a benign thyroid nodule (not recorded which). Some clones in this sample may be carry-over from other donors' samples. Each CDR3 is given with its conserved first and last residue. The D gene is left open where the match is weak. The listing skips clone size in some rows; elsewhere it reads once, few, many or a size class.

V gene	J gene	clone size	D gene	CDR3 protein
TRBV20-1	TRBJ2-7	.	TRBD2	CSAPIRRGSDPGYEQYF
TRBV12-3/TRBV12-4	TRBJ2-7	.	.	CASSPLGQAGEQYF
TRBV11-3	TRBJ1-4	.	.	CASSSTVNEKLFF
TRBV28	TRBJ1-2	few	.	CASSTEGRVPFF
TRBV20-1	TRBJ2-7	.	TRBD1	CSAKTGGRYEQYF
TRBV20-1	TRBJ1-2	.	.	CSAAENYGYTF
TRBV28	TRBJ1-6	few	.	CASKQGSSYNSPLHF
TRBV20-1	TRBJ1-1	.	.	CSARDREGAEAFF
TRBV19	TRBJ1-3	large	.	CASSSPHVSGNTIYF
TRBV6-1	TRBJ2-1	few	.	CASRGTAYDEQFF
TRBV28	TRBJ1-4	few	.	CASSSGSTNEKLFF
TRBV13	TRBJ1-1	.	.	CASSVLRGRDAEAFF
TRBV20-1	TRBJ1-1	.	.	CSARVGPLNTEAFF
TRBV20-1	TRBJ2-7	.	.	CSARGERVGILSYEQYF
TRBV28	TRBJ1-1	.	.	CASSFGGGTEAFF
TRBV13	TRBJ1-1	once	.	CASSPRIGNTEAFF
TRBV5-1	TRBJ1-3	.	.	CASSLSLGNTIYF
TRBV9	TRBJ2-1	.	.	CASGGSSSYNEQFF
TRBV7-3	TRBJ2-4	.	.	CASSLTGGAKNIQYF
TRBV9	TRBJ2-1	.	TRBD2	CASSVRGEGYNEQFF
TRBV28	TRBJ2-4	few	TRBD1	CASRPTGTGSNIQYF
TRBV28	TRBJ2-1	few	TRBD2	CASSDSTSGRLDEQFF
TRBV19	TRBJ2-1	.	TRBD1	CATGDRVNEQFF
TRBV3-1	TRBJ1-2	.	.	CASSPGQEAGYTF
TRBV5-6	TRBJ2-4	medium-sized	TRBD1	CASSLGGQGAKNIQYF
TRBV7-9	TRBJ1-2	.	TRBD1	CASSPTGENYGYTF
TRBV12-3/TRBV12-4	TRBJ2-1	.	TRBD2	CASSTTGGEGYNEQFF
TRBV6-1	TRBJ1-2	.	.	CASRGWDYGYTF
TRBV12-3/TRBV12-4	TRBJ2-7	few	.	CASSVQGPYEQYF
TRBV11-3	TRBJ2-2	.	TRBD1	CASSLDRVDTGELFF
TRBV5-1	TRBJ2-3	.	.	CASSQLGPDTQYF
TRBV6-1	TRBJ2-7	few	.	CASSHSSYEQYF
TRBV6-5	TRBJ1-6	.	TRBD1	CASSYQGQVTSPLHF
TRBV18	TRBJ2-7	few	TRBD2	CASSPPSGGPSSEQYF
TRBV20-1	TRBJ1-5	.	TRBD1	CSAESRTGNNQPQHF
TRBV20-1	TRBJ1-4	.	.	CSASTASVNEKLFF
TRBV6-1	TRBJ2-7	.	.	CASSRTGLVAGNYEQYF
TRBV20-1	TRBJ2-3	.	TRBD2	CSARASGRARGGTDTQYF
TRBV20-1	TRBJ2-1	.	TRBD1	CSARDGQGIKGEQFF
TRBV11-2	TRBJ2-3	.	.	CASSSTGESQYF
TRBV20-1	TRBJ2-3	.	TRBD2	CSASEIAGGTDTQYF
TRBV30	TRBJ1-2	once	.	CAWSDSGNYGYTF
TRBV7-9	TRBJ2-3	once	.	CASNVPPRDAQYF
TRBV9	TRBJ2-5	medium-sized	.	CASSSHGETQYF
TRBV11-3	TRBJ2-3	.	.	CASSLGSGVMYTQYF
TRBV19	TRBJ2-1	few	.	CASSFGVAEQFF
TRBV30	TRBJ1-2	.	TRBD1	CAWGFGQGYYGYTF
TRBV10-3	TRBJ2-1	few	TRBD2	CAISDGLAAEQFF
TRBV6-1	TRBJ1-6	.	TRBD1	CASSPGTGYNSPLHF
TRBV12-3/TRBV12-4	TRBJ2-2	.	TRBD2	CASSLREYAGELFF
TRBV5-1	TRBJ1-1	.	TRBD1	CASSTGGLGTEAFF
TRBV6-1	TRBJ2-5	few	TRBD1	CASRAPGGTQYF
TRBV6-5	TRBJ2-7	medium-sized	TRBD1	CASSYTGQGAHEQYF